This T cell receptor (beta chain) is from a study of T cells in Graves' hyperthyroidism and ophthalmopathy. Study-wide background: The initial diagnosis was the point when peripheral blood was collected, ahead of any treatment. Study outcomes and limitations: Model output signaled ophthalmopathy a median about 6.3 months ahead of onset.

Aged 18 to 65, the patients had hyperthyroidism that was newly diagnosed and had lasted under 2 months. For the diagnoses, clinical symptoms, serum thyroxine and TRAb, thyroid ultrasound and orbital computed tomography were used. Using RNA transcripts as the source, TCR beta CDR3 regions were amplified. The HTBI primer set served for first-round RT-PCR of the TCR CDR3. From the multiplex PCR reads, TCRdb called clonotypes with MiXCR, one entry per CDR3 protein. Among over 450,000 distinct CDR3 sequences listed, approximately 15% were seen once. Only a few counts were recorded for this clonotype. Its antigen is as yet unknown. A much bigger clone sits one base away, suggesting this may be a read error. Between the trimmed V and J ends, which lost 6 bases and 8 bases, there was a span of 14 bases. Germline assignment: CDR1 DFQATT and CDR2 SNEGSKA (reference sequence). The CDR3 length is 12 residues.

V is TRBV20-1 and J is TRBJ2-1; D is possibly TRBD1 (6 bases). The sequence was obtained from a woman aged 18-29 years with Graves' hyperthyroidism. Specimen: blood. The CDR3 sequence is CSADRIRDEQFF. The CDR3 DNA reads TGCAGTGCCGACAGGATCAGGGATGAGCAGTTCTTC.